A selection of T cell receptor beta chains follows, all from one sample in a study of OX40 agonist ivuxolimab in advanced cancers. TCRdb's table, derived via immunoSEQ multiplex PCR, lists solely in-frame clones and lacks some. The table has around 50,000 clones, around 90% seen once. The sequencing used CD4+ or CD8+ T cells sorted from blood, collected in a trial of the OX40 agonist ivuxolimab. Receptors originate from an adult with an advanced solid tumor such as melanoma, head and neck, liver or kidney cancer. The CDR3 runs from the conserved cysteine through the conserved F or W. A D gene is named only where the DNA matches it firmly. Rows give clone size only sometimes, using once, few, many, or a class for an expanded clone.

j_gene | v_gene | d_gene | abundance | CDR3aa | CDR3nt
TRBJ1-5 | TRBV2 | TRBD1 | . | CASRSEGAGNQPQHF | TGTGCCAGCAGATCTGAGGGGGCGGGCAATCAGCCCCAGCATTTT
TRBJ2-6 | TRBV4-1 | . | . | CASSTGAGVLTF | TGCGCCAGCAGCACCGGGGCGGGCGTCCTGACTTTC
TRBJ1-2 | TRBV2 | . | . | CASSELATTNYGYTF | TGTGCCAGCAGTGAATTGGCAACTACCAACTATGGCTACACCTTC
TRBJ2-5 | TRBV6-1 | . | . | CASSEAGGPTVVSETQYF | TGTGCCAGCAGTGAAGCAGGGGGGCCCACTGTAGTGTCTGAGACCCAGTACTTC
TRBJ2-3 | TRBV27 | TRBD2 | . | CASKGSGGGTQYF | TGTGCCAGCAAGGGTAGCGGGGGGGGTACGCAGTATTTT
TRBJ1-1 | TRBV19 | . | . | CASSIPSVSEAFF | TGTGCCAGTAGTATTCCATCCGTTTCTGAAGCTTTCTTT
TRBJ2-3 | TRBV4-2 | . | . | CASSQDGYWTSGGTDTQYF | TGTGCCAGCAGCCAAGATGGTTATTGGACATCTGGGGGCACAGATACGCAGTATTTT
TRBJ1-2 | TRBV15 | . | . | CATSVNAGSRGYTF | TGTGCCACCAGCGTGAATGCGGGGTCGCGTGGCTACACCTTC
TRBJ1-6 | TRBV27 | TRBD1 | . | CASSGTVYNSPLHF | TGTGCCAGCAGTGGGACAGTTTATAATTCACCCCTCCACTTT
TRBJ1-1 | TRBV11-1 | . | once | CASSSDLEAFF | TGTGCCAGCAGCTCGGACCTTGAAGCTTTCTTT
TRBJ2-3 | TRBV19 | TRBD2 | . | CASSMGLAGLFF | TGTGCCAGTAGTATGGGACTAGCGGGGCTTTTCTTT
TRBJ2-5 | TRBV7-9 | TRBD2 | . | CASSSGTSIETQYF | TGTGCCAGCAGCTCCGGGACTAGCATCGAGACCCAGTACTTC
TRBJ2-7 | TRBV2 | TRBD2 | . | CASSETSGGDYEQYF | TGTGCCAGCAGCGAGACTAGCGGGGGGGACTACGAGCAGTACTTC
TRBJ2-7 | TRBV7-2 | . | . | CASSTTYEQYF | TGTGCCAGCAGTACTACTTACGAGCAGTACTTC
TRBJ2-1 | TRBV19 | TRBD1 | . | CASSIDTSAGTGLYNEQFF | TGTGCCAGTAGTATAGATACCTCAGCCGGGACAGGGTTGTACAATGAGCAGTTCTTC
TRBJ2-7 | TRBV10-3 | TRBD1 | . | CARPLFHSGTGHYEQYF | TGTGCCAGACCACTCTTCCACTCCGGGACAGGACACTACGAGCAGTACTTC
TRBJ1-2 | TRBV29-1 | . | . | CSVEEQQPGYTF | TGCAGCGTTGAAGAGCAGCAGCCGGGCTACACCTTC
TRBJ2-1 | TRBV11-2 | . | . | CASSLVWRSSYNEQFF | TGTGCCAGCAGCTTAGTATGGAGGAGCTCCTACAATGAGCAGTTCTTC
TRBJ2-7 | TRBV5-1 | TRBD1 | . | CASSRIITGQGYEQYF | TGCGCCAGCAGCCGCATAATTACGGGACAGGGCTACGAGCAGTACTTC
TRBJ2-7 | TRBV27 | . | . | CASSSPEGHYEQYF | TGTGCCAGCAGTTCGCCGGAGGGGCACTACGAGCAGTACTTC
TRBJ2-7 | TRBV30 | . | once | CAWNGGIEQYF | TGTGCCTGGAACGGGGGCATCGAGCAGTACTTC
TRBJ2-7 | TRBV11-2 | TRBD1 | . | CASSRGQGMLYEQYF | TGTGCCAGCAGTCGTGGACAGGGAATGCTATACGAGCAGTACTTC
TRBJ1-2 | TRBV28 | TRBD1 | . | CASSTGTGIYGYTF | TGTGCCAGCAGTACGGGGACAGGGATCTATGGCTACACCTTC
TRBJ2-5 | TRBV11-2 | . | . | CASSLSVGIRRTQYF | TGTGCCAGCAGCTTATCCGTGGGAATTCGGCGGACCCAGTACTTC
TRBJ2-3 | TRBV29-1 | . | . | CSVDGGQGLATDTQYF | TGCAGCGTTGATGGGGGGCAGGGACTGGCGACAGATACGCAGTATTTT
TRBJ2-7 | TRBV27 | . | once | CASSLLTGSYEQYF | TGTGCCAGCAGTTTACTAACAGGGAGCTACGAGCAGTACTTC
TRBJ2-3 | TRBV7-1 | . | . | CASSPASWGGGDTQYF | TGTGCCAGCAGCCCCGCGTCGTGGGGGGGCGGAGATACGCAGTATTTT
TRBJ1-2 | TRBV4-1 | . | . | CASSQEGDYGYTF | TGCGCCAGCAGCCAAGAGGGAGACTATGGCTACACCTTC
TRBJ2-1 | TRBV7-7 | TRBD2 | . | CASSLDGRGDYNEQFF | TGTGCTAGCAGCTTAGATGGGCGGGGGGACTACAATGAGCAGTTCTTC
TRBJ2-7 | TRBV5-3 | . | . | CARTTYKTRSYEQYF | TGTGCCAGAACCACCTACAAGACCCGCTCCTACGAGCAGTACTTC
TRBJ2-7 | TRBV4-1 | . | . | CASRQGAGEQYF | TGCGCCAGCAGGCAAGGGGCAGGCGAGCAGTACTTC
TRBJ2-7 | TRBV2 | . | . | CASSERESYEQYF | TGTGCCAGCAGTGAGAGAGAATCCTACGAGCAGTACTTC
TRBJ2-2 | TRBV19 | TRBD1 | . | CASSLTGDLGELFF | TGTGCCAGTAGCCTCACAGGGGACCTCGGGGAGCTGTTTTTT
TRBJ2-7 | TRBV18 | . | . | CASSTISYEQYF | TGTGCCAGCTCCACTATTTCCTACGAGCAGTACTTC
TRBJ1-6 | TRBV28 | . | . | CASSLYQGKTNSPLHF | TGTGCCAGCAGTCTGTATCAGGGAAAGACTAATTCACCCCTCCACTTT
TRBJ1-2 | TRBV10-3 | . | . | CAISELGDSGSGYTF | TGTGCCATCAGTGAGTTGGGGGACTCAGGGTCTGGCTACACCTTC
TRBJ1-5 | TRBV27 | TRBD1 | few | CASRGQGINQPQHF | TGTGCCAGCAGGGGACAGGGGATCAATCAGCCCCAGCATTTT
TRBJ2-1 | TRBV11-2 | TRBD2 | . | CASSFFWRGNNEQFF | TGTGCCAGCAGCTTTTTTTGGCGGGGGAACAATGAGCAGTTCTTC
TRBJ1-2 | TRBV21-1 | . | . | CASTQHGGVNYGYTF | TGTGCCAGCACCCAACATGGGGGGGTCAACTATGGCTACACCTTC
TRBJ1-1 | TRBV6-1 | . | few | CASSEALGLRNTEAFF | TGTGCCAGCAGTGAAGCTCTAGGCCTGAGAAACACTGAAGCTTTCTTT
TRBJ2-5 | TRBV9 | TRBD1 | . | CASSPPPGTGNQETQYF | TGTGCCAGCAGCCCCCCGCCCGGGACAGGGAACCAAGAGACCCAGTACTTC
TRBJ1-2 | TRBV19 | TRBD1 | . | CASSPGQPFYGYTF | TGTGCCAGTAGTCCGGGACAGCCTTTCTATGGCTACACCTTC
TRBJ2-7 | TRBV27 | . | . | CASRAAGSYEQYF | TGTGCCAGCAGGGCCGCGGGCTCCTACGAGCAGTACTTC
TRBJ2-1 | TRBV4-1 | . | . | CASSQDLGGSYNEQFF | TGCGCCAGCAGCCAAGATCTTGGGGGTTCTTACAATGAGCAGTTCTTC
TRBJ2-1 | TRBV10-1 | . | . | CASSESATAYNEQFF | TGCGCCAGCAGTGAGTCGGCCACAGCTTACAATGAGCAGTTCTTC
TRBJ2-7 | TRBV10-2 | TRBD1 | . | CASSESQGDYEQYF | TGCGCCAGCAGTGAAAGTCAGGGGGACTACGAGCAGTACTTC
TRBJ1-4 | TRBV7-9 | . | once | CASRDKVLAEKLFF | TGTGCAAGCCGGGACAAAGTCTTAGCCGAAAAACTGTTTTTT
TRBJ2-2 | TRBV7-2 | . | . | CASSLPRDTGELFF | TGTGCCAGCAGCTTACCCCGGGACACCGGGGAGCTGTTTTTT
TRBJ2-5 | TRBV6-6 | . | . | CASSYDTETQYF | TGTGCCAGCAGTTACGACACAGAGACCCAGTACTTC
TRBJ2-1 | TRBV9 | TRBD2 | . | CASSVTSGGAGGEQFF | TGTGCCAGCAGCGTAACTAGCGGGGGGGCCGGAGGTGAGCAGTTCTTC
TRBJ2-5 | TRBV29-1 | TRBD1 | once | CSVEYGTAAEETQYF | TGCAGCGTTGAATATGGGACAGCGGCAGAGGAGACCCAGTACTTC
TRBJ1-2 | TRBV5-6 | TRBD1 | . | CASSLTWDSRNYYGYTF | TGTGCCAGCAGCTTGACTTGGGACAGCCGGAATTACTATGGCTACACCTTC
TRBJ1-1 | TRBV28 | . | . | CASSLGVNTEAFF | TGTGCCAGCAGTCTTGGGGTGAACACTGAAGCTTTCTTT